These 9 T cell receptor beta chains share one sample of origin, sequenced in a study of T-cell reconstitution after alpha-beta-depleted transplantation in children. The TCRbeta library incorporated unique molecular identifiers. TCRdb recomputed calls from the PCR reads with MiXCR, one row per CDR3 protein. The sample records just over 950,000 distinct CDR3 sequences, roughly 29% being singletons. Material: PBMCs, mostly from graft donor cells, obtained 360 days after TCRalphabeta/CD19-depleted stem cell transplant. The source of these receptors is a boy less than two years old who had a stem cell transplant for SCID, so the T cells may come from the graft donor.

Only a few counts were recorded for this clonotype. The chain employs TRBV4-2 and TRBJ2-7; TRBD2 might be the D (5 bases). V was cut by 0 bases and J by 0 bases, with 12 bases left in between. Germline-derived CDR1 and CDR2 are LGHNA and YNFKEQ. There are 16 residues in the CDR3. CDR3: CASSQEEGLASYEQYF. CDR3 sequence (DNA): TGTGCCAGCAGCCAAGAAGAGGGTTTGGCCTCCTACGAGCAGTACTTC.

This clonotype was observed a single time. The V call is TRBV12-3 or TRBV12-4, the J call TRBJ1-6; D is uncertain. The CDR3 extends over 12 amino acids. V gave up 3 bases and J gave up 9 bases, with 6 bases separating them. CDR3 nucleotide sequence: TGTGCCAGCAGTTTTCGTGGTTCACCCCTCCACTTT. This codes for CASSFRGSPLHF.

The chain couples TRBV20-1 to TRBJ2-3, with D perhaps being TRBD1 or TRBD2 (6 bases each). V lost 0 bases to trimming and J lost 6 bases, with 13 bases between them. CDR1 and CDR2 from the germline V gene are DFQATT and SNEGSKA (reference sequence). The CDR3 extends over 14 amino acids. DNA for the CDR3: TGCAGTGCTAGAGATTCCCTCGGGGGCGATACGCAGTATTTT. It translates to CSARDSLGGDTQYF.

V gene TRBV7-3 combines with J gene TRBJ2-3; 9 bases map to TRBD2. With 5 bases clipped from V and 4 bases from J, the junction kept 7 bases outside the gene matches. CDR3 length equals 15 residues. Germline CDR1 and CDR2: SGHTA and FQGTGA. CDR3 protein: CASSSSGGLADTQYF. CDR3 DNA sequence: TGTGCCAGCAGCAGCAGCGGGGGGTTAGCAGATACGCAGTATTTT.

Note on this clonotype: The junction departs from the called germline gene at one end, perhaps through a read error. The chain recombines TRBV29-1 with TRBJ1-1; a weak D match, TRBD1 (5 bases). CDR3 size: 14 residues. CDR1 and CDR2 (germline): SQVTM, ANQGSEA. The CDR3 spells CSVLRAGLNPEAFF. As DNA, the CDR3 is TGCAGCGTCCTCCGGGCGGGGCTGAACCCTGAAGCTTTCTTT.

The chain uses TRBV30 and TRBJ2-3; TRBD2 is a possible D gene (7 bases). The CDR3 is 13 residues long. Trimming stripped 5 bases from V and 2 bases from J, with 11 bases between. Germline CDR1 is GTSNPN and CDR2 is SVGIG (reference sequence). CDR3 loop: CAWGGGSTDTQYF. The CDR3 DNA reads as TGTGCCTGGGGGGGGGGCTCCACAGATACGCAGTATTTT.

In its sample, this clonotype was seen a few times. The V call is TRBV5-6, the J call TRBJ2-2; D is uncertain. Trimming took 5 bases from V and 1 from J, leaving 21 bases between them. Per the germline V gene, CDR1 is SGHDT and CDR2 is YYEEEE. CDR3 length: 18 amino acids. The CDR3 region has the DNA TGTGCCAGCAGATTATTGGTTGGCGTCGCCTGGAACACCGGGGAGCTGTTTTTT. Protein sequence: CASRLLVGVAWNTGELFF.

The rearrangement links TRBV5-1 to TRBJ2-3; D is unclear. Trimming shortened V by 2 bases and J by 3 bases, and 13 bases separated the two germline ends. Per the germline V gene, CDR1 is SGHRS and CDR2 is YFSETQ. This CDR3 is built from 15 residues. The CDR3 loop reads CASSFVGRLTDTQYF. CDR3 sequence (DNA): TGCGCCAGCAGCTTTGTTGGACGTCTGACAGATACGCAGTATTTT.

This chain joins TRBV24-1 and TRBJ2-2; D possibly uses TRBD1 or TRBD2 (5 bases each). Trimming took 2 bases from V and 4 from J, leaving 13 bases between them. The germline CDR1 and CDR2 sequences are KGHDR and SFDVKD. The CDR3 runs to 16 residues. CDR3 DNA: TGTGCCACCAGTGATTGGGACGGGTGGAGCACCGGGGAGCTGTTTTTT. This gives the protein CATSDWDGWSTGELFF.